Below, 14 T cell receptor beta chains from the same sample are listed, as sequenced in a study of metastatic and nonmetastatic thyroid tumors. TCRdb re-called the PCR reads with MiXCR. This sample carries under 40,000 clones, under 20% of them seen once, and the ten largest clones take roughly 7.1%. Thyroid surgery had not been preceded by any treatment in any patient. The sequenced material came from blood. The receptors stem from a female donor with papillary thyroid cancer or a benign thyroid nodule (not recorded which). Some clones in this sample may be carry-over from other donors' samples.

Only a few counts were recorded for this clone. The CDR3 DNA follows: TGTGCCAGCAGACCAATTAGCGGGAGAAACGAGCAGTACTTC. Translation: CASRPISGRNEQYF. The rearrangement joins TRBV27 to TRBJ2-7, with 9 bases that match TRBD2. The CDR3 totals 14 residues. Germline values: CDR1 MNHEY, CDR2 SMNVEV (reference sequence). V gave up 6 bases and J gave up 5 bases; unmatched junction bases: 8.

There are many counts of this clone. The rearrangement links TRBV12-3 or TRBV12-4 to TRBJ2-3; 9 bases line up with TRBD2. Germline trimming cut 6 bases from V and 2 bases from J; bases unmatched to any gene: 6. This CDR3 is 15 amino acids long. Written as DNA, the CDR3 is TGTGCCAGCAGACCCGGACTAGCGAACACAGATACGCAGTATTTT. It encodes CASRPGLANTDTQYF.

This clone has ten or more counts. The CDR3 sequence is CASSHDRATNEKLFF. CDR3 DNA: TGTGCCAGCAGTCACGACAGAGCAACTAATGAAAAACTGTTTTTT. The chain couples TRBV27 to TRBJ1-4; tentatively, D is TRBD1 (5 bases). Germline-derived CDR1 and CDR2 are MNHEY and SMNVEV (reference sequence). Trimming stripped 5 bases from V and 0 bases from J, with 10 bases between. This CDR3 contains 15 residues.

This chain joins TRBV2 and TRBJ2-7; 9 bases are shared with TRBD2. Looked up from germline, CDR1 is SNHLY and CDR2 is FYNNEI. J was trimmed by 6 bases and V by 0 bases; bases with no gene match: 9. The CDR3 sequence is 16 residues long. The CDR3 sequence is CASSEARGRGGLEQYV. The DNA for the CDR3 is TGTGCCAGCAGTGAAGCCAGAGGGCGGGGGGGCCTCGAGCAGTACGTC.

This clone was recorded at least ten times. The rearrangement links TRBV19 to TRBJ2-7; D is ambiguous. This CDR3 has 12 residues. V dropped 4 bases and J dropped 6 bases, with 10 bases sitting between them. CDR1 is LNHDA and CDR2 is SQIVND in the germline V gene (reference sequence). In nucleotides, the CDR3 is TGTGCCAGTAGTAAGGGTTTCGGCGAGCAGTACTTC. This encodes CASSKGFGEQYF.

The chain is built from TRBV28 and TRBJ2-7, with 13 bases identical to TRBD2. V shed 8 bases, J shed 0 bases, and the junction held 7 bases outside the gene matches. The CDR3 spans 16 residues. Per germline, CDR1 MDHEN and CDR2 SYDVKM. CDR3 DNA: TGTGCCAGCTCCGGGACTAGCGGGGCGAACTCCTACGAGCAGTACTTC. This sequence encodes CASSGTSGANSYEQYF.

This clone is judged medium-sized. The chain combines TRBV20-1 with TRBJ1-5; D is perhaps TRBD1 (5 bases). The CDR3 spans 14 residues. Germline V gene data show CDR1 as DFQATT and CDR2 as SNEGSKA (reference sequence). V lost 0 bases and J lost 5, with 11 bases in between. This CDR3 is CSARDGREYQPQHF. In DNA form, the CDR3 reads TGCAGTGCTAGAGATGGCAGGGAATATCAGCCCCAGCATTTT.

The table lists this clone with many counts. The V call is TRBV2, the J call TRBJ2-1; D is unclear. Between the trimmed V and J ends, which lost 2 bases and 3 bases, there was a span of 8 bases. The CDR3 contains 14 residues. The germline CDR1 and CDR2 sequences are SNHLY and FYNNEI. The DNA of the CDR3 is TGTGCCAGCAGTGAAAGGTGGGTCTACAATGAGCAGTTCTTC. Its translation is CASSERWVYNEQFF.

This clone has a count of ten or more. The CDR3 DNA reads as TGTGCCTGGAGTGTGGCCAGGGCAACTTGGAATAATCAGCCCCAGCATTTT. Translated, it gives CAWSVARATWNNQPQHF. The gene calls are TRBV30 and TRBJ1-5; D may be TRBD1 (5 bases). CDR3 length equals 17 residues. The germline CDR1 and CDR2 sequences are GTSNPN and SVGIG (reference sequence). Trimming stripped 0 bases from V and 4 bases from J, with 19 bases between.

In this sample, this clone turned up many times. The chain employs TRBV20-1 and TRBJ2-5; maybe TRBD2 (6 bases). This CDR3 has 15 residues. Trimming shortened V by 5 bases and J by 5 bases, and 21 bases separated the two germline ends. Germline V gene lookup returns CDR1 DFQATT and CDR2 SNEGSKA (reference sequence). Written as DNA, the CDR3 is TGCAGTGCTTCAACGACCGGGGGATTGCGGGAGACCCAGTACTTC. Protein: CSASTTGGLRETQYF.

The table lists this clone with many counts. The rearrangement uses TRBV5-6 and TRBJ1-2; TRBD1 might be the D (5 bases). This CDR3 region has 15 residues. CDR1 is SGHDT and CDR2 is YYEEEE in the germline V gene. V lost 3 bases to trimming and J lost 5 bases, with 17 bases between them. The CDR3 bases are TGTGCCAGCAGCTGGGGTGGCTTGGGACCTTATGGCTACACCTTC. Translated: CASSWGGLGPYGYTF.

The sample holds many counts of this clone. The genes are TRBV20-1 and TRBJ2-1, with 10 bases identical to TRBD2. The V segment lost 0 bases and the J segment 3 bases; nucleotides outside the gene matches: 11. From germline, CDR1 is DFQATT and CDR2 SNEGSKA (reference sequence). The CDR3 runs 18 residues. CDR3 in DNA: TGCAGTGCTAGAGATTTTGCGGAGACTAGCGGGTACTACAATGAGCAGTTCTTC. This codes for CSARDFAETSGYYNEQFF.

This clone was seen ten or more times. The chain couples TRBV6-1 to TRBJ1-2; no firm D call. V was cut by 1 base and J by 13 bases, with 7 bases left in between. The CDR3 is made up of 10 amino acids. Germline V CDR1 and CDR2: MNHNS, SASEGT. The CDR3 nucleotides are TGTGCCAGCAGTGAAGAGTGGCGCACCTTC. Its translation: CASSEEWRTF.

Notes on this clone: No conserved phenylalanine or tryptophan ends this CDR3, so it is likely a read error. This chain connects TRBV19 to TRBJ2-6, with a tentative D call TRBD2 (5 bases). The CDR3 is made up of 14 amino acids. Germline V lookup: CDR1 LNHDA, CDR2 SQIVND (reference sequence). In DNA, the CDR3 is TGTGCCAGTAAAGGACTCTCTGGGTCCAACGTCCTGACTTCC. It translates to CASKGLSGSNVLTS.